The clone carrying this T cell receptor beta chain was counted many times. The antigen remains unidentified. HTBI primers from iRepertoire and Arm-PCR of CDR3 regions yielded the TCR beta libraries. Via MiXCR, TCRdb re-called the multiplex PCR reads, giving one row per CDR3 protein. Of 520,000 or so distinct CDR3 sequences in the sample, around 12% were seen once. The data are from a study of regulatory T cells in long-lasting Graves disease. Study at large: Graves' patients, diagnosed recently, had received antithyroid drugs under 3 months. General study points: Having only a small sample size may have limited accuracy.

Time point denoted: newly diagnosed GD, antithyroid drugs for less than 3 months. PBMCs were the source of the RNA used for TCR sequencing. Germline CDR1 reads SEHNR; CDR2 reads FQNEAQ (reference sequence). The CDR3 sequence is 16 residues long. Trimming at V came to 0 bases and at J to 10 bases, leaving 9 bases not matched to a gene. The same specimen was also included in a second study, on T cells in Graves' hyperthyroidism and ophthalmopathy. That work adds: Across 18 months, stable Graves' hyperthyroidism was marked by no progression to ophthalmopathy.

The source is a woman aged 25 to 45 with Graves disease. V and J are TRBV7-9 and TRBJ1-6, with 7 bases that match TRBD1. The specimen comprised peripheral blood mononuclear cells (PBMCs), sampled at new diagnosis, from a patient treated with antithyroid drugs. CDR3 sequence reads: CASSLASSGGHSPLHF. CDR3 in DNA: TGTGCCAGCAGCTTAGCGTCTTCAGGGGGTCACTCACCCCTCCACTTT.